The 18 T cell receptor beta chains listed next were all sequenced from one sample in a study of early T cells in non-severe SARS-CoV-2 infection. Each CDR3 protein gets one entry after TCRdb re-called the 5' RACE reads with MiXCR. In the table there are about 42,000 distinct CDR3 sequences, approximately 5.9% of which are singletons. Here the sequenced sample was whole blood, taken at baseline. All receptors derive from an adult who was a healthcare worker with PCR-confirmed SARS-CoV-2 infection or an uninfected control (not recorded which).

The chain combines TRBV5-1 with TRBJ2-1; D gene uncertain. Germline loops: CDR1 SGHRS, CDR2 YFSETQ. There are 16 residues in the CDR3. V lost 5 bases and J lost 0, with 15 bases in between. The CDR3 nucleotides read TGCGCCAGCAGTTTTGGATACGGCACCTCCTACAATGAGCAGTTCTTC. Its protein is CASSFGYGTSYNEQFF.

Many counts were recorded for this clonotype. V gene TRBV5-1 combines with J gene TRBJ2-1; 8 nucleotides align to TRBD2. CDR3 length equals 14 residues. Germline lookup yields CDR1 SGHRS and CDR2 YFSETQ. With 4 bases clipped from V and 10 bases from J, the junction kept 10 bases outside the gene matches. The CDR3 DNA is TGCGCCAGCAGCCCGGCCCTACTAGCGGAGGAGCAGTTCTTC. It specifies CASSPALLAEEQFF.

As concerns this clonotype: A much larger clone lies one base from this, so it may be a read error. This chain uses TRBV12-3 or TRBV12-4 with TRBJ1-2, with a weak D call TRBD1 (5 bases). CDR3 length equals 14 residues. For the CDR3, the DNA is TGTGCCAGCAGTTCGTCCGGGGCGGTCTATGGCCACACCTTC. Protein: CASSSSGAVYGHTF.

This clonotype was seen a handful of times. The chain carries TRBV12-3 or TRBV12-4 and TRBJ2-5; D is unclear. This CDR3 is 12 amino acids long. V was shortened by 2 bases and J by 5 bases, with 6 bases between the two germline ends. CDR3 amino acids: CASSLLLETQYF. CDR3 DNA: TGTGCCAGCAGTTTATTATTGGAGACCCAGTACTTC.

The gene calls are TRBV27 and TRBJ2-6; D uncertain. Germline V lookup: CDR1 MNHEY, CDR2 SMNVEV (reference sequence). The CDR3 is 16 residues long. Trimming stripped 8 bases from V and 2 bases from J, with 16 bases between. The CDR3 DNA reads TGTGCCAGCCTCAAGGTGGTTGGAGCTGGGGCCAACGTCCTGACTTTC. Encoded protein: CASLKVVGAGANVLTF.

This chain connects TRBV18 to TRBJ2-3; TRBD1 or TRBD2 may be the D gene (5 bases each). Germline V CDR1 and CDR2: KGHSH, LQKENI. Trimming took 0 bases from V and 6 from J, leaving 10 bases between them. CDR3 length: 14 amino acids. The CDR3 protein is CASSPPGAADTQYF. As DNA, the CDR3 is TGTGCCAGCTCACCACCCGGGGCCGCCGATACGCAGTATTTT.

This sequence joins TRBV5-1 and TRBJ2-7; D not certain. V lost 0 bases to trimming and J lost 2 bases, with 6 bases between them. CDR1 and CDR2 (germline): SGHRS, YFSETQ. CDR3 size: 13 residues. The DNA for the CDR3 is TGCGCCAGCAGCTTGGAGCCGGCCTACGAGCAGTACTTC. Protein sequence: CASSLEPAYEQYF.

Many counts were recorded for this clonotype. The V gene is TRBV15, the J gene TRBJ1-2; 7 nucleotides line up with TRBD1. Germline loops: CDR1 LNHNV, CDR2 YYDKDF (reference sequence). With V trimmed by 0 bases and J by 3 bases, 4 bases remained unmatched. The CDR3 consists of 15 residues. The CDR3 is CATSREGTAHYGYTF. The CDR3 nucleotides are TGTGCCACCAGCAGAGAAGGGACAGCCCACTATGGCTACACCTTC. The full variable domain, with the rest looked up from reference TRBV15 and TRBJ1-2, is DAMVIQNPRYQVTQFGKPVTLSCSQTLNHNVMYWYQQKSSQAPKLLFHYYDKDFNNEADTPDNFQSRRPNTSFCFLDIRSPGLGDTAMYLCATSREGTAHYGYTFGSGTRLTVV.

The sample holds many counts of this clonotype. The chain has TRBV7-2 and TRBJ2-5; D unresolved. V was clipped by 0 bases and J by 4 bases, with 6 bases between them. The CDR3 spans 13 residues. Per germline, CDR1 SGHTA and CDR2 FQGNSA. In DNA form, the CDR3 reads TGTGCCAGCAGCTTAGCGATACGAGAGACCCAGTACTTC. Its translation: CASSLAIRETQYF.

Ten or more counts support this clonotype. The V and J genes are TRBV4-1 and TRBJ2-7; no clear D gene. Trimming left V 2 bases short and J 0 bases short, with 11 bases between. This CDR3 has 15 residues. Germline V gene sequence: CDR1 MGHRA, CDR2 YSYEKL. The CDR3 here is CASSQSTTGSYEQYF. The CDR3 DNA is TGCGCCAGCAGCCAATCCACGACGGGCTCCTACGAGCAGTACTTC.

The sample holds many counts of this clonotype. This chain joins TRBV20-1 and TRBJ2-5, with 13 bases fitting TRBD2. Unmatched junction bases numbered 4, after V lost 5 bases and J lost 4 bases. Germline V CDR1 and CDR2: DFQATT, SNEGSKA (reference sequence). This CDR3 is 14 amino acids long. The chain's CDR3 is CSAPRTSGGETQYF. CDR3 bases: TGCAGTGCTCCCCGGACTAGCGGGGGAGAGACCCAGTACTTC.

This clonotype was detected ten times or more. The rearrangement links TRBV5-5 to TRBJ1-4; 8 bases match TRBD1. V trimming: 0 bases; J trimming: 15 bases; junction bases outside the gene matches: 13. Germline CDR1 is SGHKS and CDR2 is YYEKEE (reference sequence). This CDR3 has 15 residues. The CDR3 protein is CASSLEGQGARGVFF. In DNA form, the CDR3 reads TGTGCCAGCAGCTTGGAGGGTCAGGGGGCCCGAGGGGTGTTTTTT.

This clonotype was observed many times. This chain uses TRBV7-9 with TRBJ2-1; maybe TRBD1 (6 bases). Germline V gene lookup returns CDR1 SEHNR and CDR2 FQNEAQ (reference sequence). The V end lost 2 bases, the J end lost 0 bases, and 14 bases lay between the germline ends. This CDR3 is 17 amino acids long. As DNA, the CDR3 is TGTGCCAGCAGCTTACAAGCCGGGACAAGCTCCTACAATGAGCAGTTCTTC. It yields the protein CASSLQAGTSSYNEQFF.

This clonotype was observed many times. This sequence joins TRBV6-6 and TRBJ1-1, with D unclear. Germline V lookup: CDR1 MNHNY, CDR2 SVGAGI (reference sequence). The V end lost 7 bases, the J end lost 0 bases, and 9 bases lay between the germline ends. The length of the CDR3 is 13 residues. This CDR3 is CASTLPLNTEAFF. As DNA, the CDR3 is TGTGCCAGCACTTTACCCCTGAACACTGAAGCTTTCTTT.

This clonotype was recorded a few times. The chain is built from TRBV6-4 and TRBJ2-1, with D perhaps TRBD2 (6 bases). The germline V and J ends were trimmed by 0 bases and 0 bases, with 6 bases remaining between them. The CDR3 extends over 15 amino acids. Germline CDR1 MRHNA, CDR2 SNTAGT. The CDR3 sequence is CASSDSSGSYNEQFF. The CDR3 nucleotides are TGTGCCAGCAGTGACTCTAGCGGCTCCTACAATGAGCAGTTCTTC.

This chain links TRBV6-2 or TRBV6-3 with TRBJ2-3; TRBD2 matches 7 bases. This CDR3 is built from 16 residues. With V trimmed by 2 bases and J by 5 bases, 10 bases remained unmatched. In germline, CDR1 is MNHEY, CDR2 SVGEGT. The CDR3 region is CASSYLGRGSGDTQYF. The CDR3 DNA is TGTGCCAGCAGTTACCTCGGGCGGGGGTCCGGAGATACGCAGTATTTT.

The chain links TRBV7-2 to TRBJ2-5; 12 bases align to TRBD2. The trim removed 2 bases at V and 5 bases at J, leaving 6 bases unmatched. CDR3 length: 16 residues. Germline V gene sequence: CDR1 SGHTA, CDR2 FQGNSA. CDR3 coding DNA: TGTGCCAGCAGCTTAACTAGCGGGGGGATCCGGGAGACCCAGTACTTC. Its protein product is CASSLTSGGIRETQYF. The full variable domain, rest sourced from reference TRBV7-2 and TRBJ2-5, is GAGVSQSPSNKVTEKGKDVELRCDPISGHTALYWYRQSLGQGLEFLIYFQGNSAPDKSGLPSDRFSAERTGGSVSTLTIQRTQQEDSAVYLCASSLTSGGIRETQYFGPGTRLLVL.

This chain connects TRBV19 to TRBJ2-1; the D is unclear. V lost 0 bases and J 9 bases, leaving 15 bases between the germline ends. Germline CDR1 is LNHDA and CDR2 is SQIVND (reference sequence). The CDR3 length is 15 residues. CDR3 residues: CASSIDGAPWGEQFF. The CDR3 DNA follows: TGTGCCAGTAGTATAGATGGCGCCCCTTGGGGTGAGCAGTTCTTC. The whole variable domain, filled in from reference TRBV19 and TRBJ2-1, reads DGGITQSPKYLFRKEGQNVTLSCEQNLNHDAMYWYRQDPGQGLRLIYYSQIVNDFQKGDIAEGYSVSREKKESFPLTVTSAQKNPTAFYLCASSIDGAPWGEQFFGPGTRLTVL.